This T cell receptor beta chain was sequenced for a study of a mutant IDH1 vaccine in newly diagnosed glioma. Study summary: Vaccines began 4-6 weeks after radiotherapy alone, or with temozolomide cycles. Most patients had received both radiotherapy and temozolomide, the prior options being radiotherapy, temozolomide, or both. Treated patients, roughly 62% male and 37.5% female, averaged roughly 43 years of age. V12 came at week 35, V13 at week 47.

Produced via immunoSEQ multiplex PCR; TCRdb's table is partial and in-frame only. This sample yields about 66,000 clones, of which 60% to 75% are seen a single time; over 4% belongs to the top ten. Comments on this clone: Antigen unknown.

Time point denoted: week 35, safety follow-up. The study gave 300 ug of mutant IDH1 20-mer peptide per vaccine dose, with topical imiquimod. The sequence was obtained from a man aged 50-59 years with glioma. The starting material was PBMCs, obtained from a glioma patient whose treatment included an IDH1 peptide vaccine.

CDR3 protein: CASSPGGGNQPQHF. As DNA, the CDR3 is TGTGCCAGCAGCCCGGGAGGGGGTAATCAGCCCCAGCATTTT. The chain carries TRBV7-9 and TRBJ1-5, with a possible D match to TRBD1 (6 bases). The CDR3 covers 14 residues. Looked up from germline, CDR1 is SEHNR and CDR2 is FQNEAQ (reference sequence). Deletions cut 5 bases from V and 4 bases from J, with 12 bases between.